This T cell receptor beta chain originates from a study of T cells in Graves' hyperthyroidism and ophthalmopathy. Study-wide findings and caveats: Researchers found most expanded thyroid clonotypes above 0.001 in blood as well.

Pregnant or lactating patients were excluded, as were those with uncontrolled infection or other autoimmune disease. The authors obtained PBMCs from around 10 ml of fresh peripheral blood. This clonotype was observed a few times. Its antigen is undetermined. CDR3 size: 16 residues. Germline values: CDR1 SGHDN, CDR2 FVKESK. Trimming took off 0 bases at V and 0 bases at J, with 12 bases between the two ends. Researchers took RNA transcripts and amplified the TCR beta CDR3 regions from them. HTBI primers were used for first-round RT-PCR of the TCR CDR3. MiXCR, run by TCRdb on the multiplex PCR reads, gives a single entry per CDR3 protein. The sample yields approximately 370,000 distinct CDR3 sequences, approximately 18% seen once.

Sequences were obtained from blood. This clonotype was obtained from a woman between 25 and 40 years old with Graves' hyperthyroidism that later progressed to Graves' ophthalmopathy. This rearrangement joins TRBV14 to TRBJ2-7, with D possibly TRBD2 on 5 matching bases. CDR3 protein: CASSQDPVGNSYEQYF. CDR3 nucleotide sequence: TGTGCCAGCAGCCAAGATCCGGTCGGGAACTCCTACGAGCAGTACTTC.